These 26 T cell receptor beta chains originate from one sample sequenced in a study of blood T cell repertoires in COVID-19. TCRdb's copy holds only in-frame clones and misses some; the assay was immunoSEQ multiplex PCR. The sample has 200,000 to 250,000 clones, approximately 81% seen once. Sample: peripheral blood. These receptors all come from a man aged 30-40 years with active or convalescent COVID-19.

This chain connects TRBV19 to TRBJ2-1, with D perhaps matching TRBD2 (7 bases). V dropped 5 bases and J dropped 8 bases, with 19 bases sitting between them. The CDR3 contains 15 residues. Looked up from germline, CDR1 is LNHDA and CDR2 is SQIVND (reference sequence). DNA of the CDR3: TGTGCCAGTAGTCCCCAGGGGCTAGCGGTGGATGAGCAGTTCTTC. It encodes CASSPQGLAVDEQFF.

This clone showed up just once. In DNA, the CDR3 is TGTGCCAGCAGCCATACGGACAGTCCGAGCAATCAGCCCCAGCATTTT. This gives the protein CASSHTDSPSNQPQHF. The chain has TRBV6-2 or TRBV6-3 and TRBJ1-5; D is possibly TRBD1 (6 bases). The CDR3 runs 16 residues. Germline lookup yields CDR1 MNHEY and CDR2 SVGEGT. V was trimmed by 6 bases and J by 1 base, leaving 16 bases between them.

V gene TRBV7-2 combines with J gene TRBJ1-1, with a possible D match to TRBD1 (5 bases). The germline V gene encodes CDR1 SGHTA and CDR2 FQGNSA. The CDR3 spans 15 residues. The germline V and J ends were trimmed by 4 bases and 1 base, with 13 bases remaining between them. The CDR3 reads CASSSQGLSNTEAFF. CDR3 nucleotides: TGTGCCAGCAGCTCCCAGGGACTTTCGAACACTGAAGCTTTCTTT.

The J gene is TRBJ2-5, the V gene TRBV7-9; TRBD2 is a possible D gene (5 bases). Germline lookup yields CDR1 SEHNR and CDR2 FQNEAQ (reference sequence). The CDR3 is made up of 14 amino acids. Trimming took off 4 bases at V and 1 base at J, with 10 bases between the two ends. The CDR3 coding sequence is TGTGCCAGCAGCTCAAGGACTGGCCAAGAGACCCAGTACTTC. This gives the protein CASSSRTGQETQYF.

The chain recombines TRBV30 with TRBJ1-5; possible D gene TRBD1, 6 bases. Per the germline V gene, CDR1 is GTSNPN and CDR2 is SVGIG (reference sequence). The CDR3 spans 14 residues. The V end was cut by 3 bases, the J end by 7 bases, with 16 bases between. For the CDR3, the DNA is TGTGCCTGGAGCCGGCCAGGGGCCCGGCAGCCCCAGCATTTT. As protein: CAWSRPGARQPQHF.

This clone was recorded only once. The genes are TRBV6-5 and TRBJ1-1, with 8 bases identical to TRBD1. V shed 6 bases, J shed 1 base, and the junction held 4 bases outside the gene matches. CDR1 and CDR2 (germline): MNHEY, SVGAGI. The CDR3 sequence is 14 residues long. In DNA form, the CDR3 reads TGTGCCAGCAGGGGCGGGACAGGGAACACTGAAGCTTTCTTT. It specifies CASRGGTGNTEAFF.

In its sample, this clone was seen once. The rearrangement links TRBV29-1 to TRBJ2-1; TRBD2 matches 13 bases. Germline CDR1 reads SQVTM; CDR2 reads ANQGSEA. Germline trimming cut 7 bases from V and 2 bases from J; bases unmatched to any gene: 2. The CDR3 is 14 residues long. This CDR3 reads CSETSGRAYNEQFF. CDR3 coding DNA: TGCAGCGAAACTAGCGGGAGGGCCTACAATGAGCAGTTCTTC.

The genes are TRBV24-1 and TRBJ2-1; no clear D gene. Germline CDR1 reads KGHDR; CDR2 reads SFDVKD. Between the trimmed V and J ends, which lost 4 bases and 7 bases, there was a span of 10 bases. This CDR3 has 13 amino acids. The CDR3 sequence: CATSDPLLNEQFF. CDR3 DNA: TGTGCCACCAGTGACCCCCTCTTGAATGAGCAGTTCTTC.

The gene calls are TRBV2 and TRBJ2-1; 8 nucleotides match TRBD1. V was pared by 8 bases and J by 9 bases, with 12 bases of the junction left unmatched. The CDR3 loop spans 14 amino acids. The V gene's germline CDR1 is SNHLY and CDR2 FYNNEI. The CDR3 is CASLPGQAHVEQFF. The CDR3 region has the DNA TGTGCCAGCCTCCCGGGACAGGCGCACGTTGAGCAGTTCTTC.

V and J are TRBV4-3 and TRBJ2-5; 8 bases are a match to TRBD1. The CDR3 sequence is 16 residues long. From germline, CDR1 is LGHNA and CDR2 YSLEER. Trimming cost V 4 bases and J 1 base; bases outside gene matches: 8. The CDR3, as DNA: TGCGCCAGCAGCCCCCGGCTACAGGGGGGCCAAGAGACCCAGTACTTC. Residues: CASSPRLQGGQETQYF.

V gene TRBV9 combines with J gene TRBJ2-3; 7 bases map to TRBD2. CDR3 length: 14 amino acids. Looked up from germline, CDR1 is SGDLS and CDR2 is YYNGEE. The junction had 2 bases not matched to a gene; V was cut back by 0 bases and J by 4 bases. In nucleotides, the CDR3 is TGTGCCAGCAGCGTAGGGGACTATCCAGATACGCAGTATTTT. Translating it yields CASSVGDYPDTQYF.

Remarks on this clone: The junction does not match germline at one end; this may be a read error. The CDR3 DNA sequence: TGTGCCAGCAGCCAATGCGGGGTTCGGGCTAGCGGATCCTTCAATGAGCAGTTCTTC. Translated: CASSQCGVRASGSFNEQFF. This sequence joins TRBV3-1 (or the pseudogene TRBV3-2) and TRBJ2-1; 7 bases are shared with TRBD2. The V gene's germline CDR1 is LGHDT and CDR2 YNNKEL (reference sequence). CDR3 length: 19 residues.

The CDR3 sequence is CATSRDRRRDEQYF. The CDR3 DNA reads TGTGCCACCAGCAGAGATCGGAGGAGGGACGAGCAGTACTTC. V and J are TRBV15 and TRBJ2-7; D might be TRBD2 (6 bases). The V and J ends lost 0 bases and 5 bases respectively, with 11 bases between them. Germline CDR1 LNHNV, CDR2 YYDKDF (reference sequence). This CDR3 is 14 amino acids long. Full variable domain (outside the CDR3, taken from reference TRBV15 and TRBJ2-7): DAMVIQNPRYQVTQFGKPVTLSCSQTLNHNVMYWYQQKSSQAPKLLFHYYDKDFNNEADTPDNFQSRRPNTSFCFLDIRSPGLGDTAMYLCATSRDRRRDEQYFGPGTRLTVT.

The sample holds a few counts of this clone. The chain combines TRBV11-2 with TRBJ1-4; tentatively, D is TRBD1 (6 bases). Germline-derived CDR1 and CDR2 are SGHAT and FQNNGV. V shed 5 bases and J shed 5 bases, with 12 bases lying between them. CDR3 length: 14 residues. The CDR3 DNA follows: TGTGCCAGCAGCAAGGACAGATGGAATGAAAAACTGTTTTTT. The encoded protein is CASSKDRWNEKLFF.

V and J are TRBV28 and TRBJ2-3, with D possibly matching TRBD1 (6 bases). The CDR3 loop spans 14 amino acids. V was pared by 6 bases and J by 5 bases, with 15 bases between. Germline V gene sequence: CDR1 MDHEN, CDR2 SYDVKM. The CDR3 nucleotides are TGTGCCAGCAGATTTCACAGGGTTCAAGATACGCAGTATTTT. It codes for CASRFHRVQDTQYF.

The genes are TRBV13 and TRBJ1-1; TRBD1 agrees at 10 bases. Unmatched junction bases numbered 12, after V lost 5 bases and J lost 6 bases. There are 16 residues in the CDR3. The germline CDR1 and CDR2 sequences are PRHDT and FYEKMQ (reference sequence). CDR3 in amino acids: CASSPQPGQGYPEAFF. In DNA, the CDR3 is TGTGCCAGCAGCCCCCAACCGGGACAGGGGTATCCTGAAGCTTTCTTT. The full variable domain, with the rest looked up from reference TRBV13 and TRBJ1-1, is AAGVIQSPRHLIKEKRETATLKCYPIPRHDTVYWYQQGPGQDPQFLISFYEKMQSDKGSIPDRFSAQQFSDYHSELNMSSLELGDSALYFCASSPQPGQGYPEAFFGQGTRLTVV.

This sequence joins TRBV5-1 and TRBJ1-2, with D perhaps TRBD1 (5 bases). The CDR3 consists of 13 residues. Germline V CDR1 and CDR2: SGHRS, YFSETQ. V was clipped by 0 bases and J by 11 bases, with 14 bases between them. CDR3 loop: CASSLGWGESYTF. CDR3 in DNA: TGCGCCAGCAGCTTGGGCTGGGGGGAGTCGTACACCTTC.

This clone was recorded once. The gene calls are TRBV4-1 and TRBJ2-1, with D maybe TRBD1 (5 bases). The germline V and J ends were trimmed by 1 base and 8 bases, with 9 bases remaining between them. The CDR3 contains 13 residues. Germline loops: CDR1 MGHRA, CDR2 YSYEKL. CDR3 protein: CASSQGQGDEQFF. DNA of the CDR3: TGCGCCAGCAGCCAAGGCCAGGGTGATGAGCAGTTCTTC.

The chain carries TRBV29-1 and TRBJ1-1; 8 nucleotides align to TRBD1. The germline CDR1 and CDR2 sequences are SQVTM and ANQGSEA. This CDR3 is 16 amino acids long. V was pared by 4 bases and J by 4 bases, with 14 bases of the junction left unmatched. CDR3 coding DNA: TGCAGCGTTGTAGCCAGGGGGCCCGGATGGGGCACTGAAGCTTTCTTT. Translated: CSVVARGPGWGTEAFF.

This clone was found once. The chain joins TRBV5-1 to TRBJ1-4; 7 bases agree with TRBD1. The CDR3 extends over 15 amino acids. Germline loops: CDR1 SGHRS, CDR2 YFSETQ. The ends lost 4 bases at V and 8 bases at J; junction bases unmatched: 11. CDR3 sequence reads: CASSDPTGASEKLFF. For the CDR3, the DNA is TGCGCCAGCAGCGACCCTACAGGGGCATCCGAAAAACTGTTTTTT.

V is TRBV5-4 and J is TRBJ2-7; TRBD2 aligns across 8 bases. The CDR3 is 14 amino acids. V dropped 0 bases and J dropped 5; count of bases not matched to a gene: 4. CDR1 and CDR2 from the germline V gene are SGHNT and YYREEE (reference sequence). DNA of the CDR3: TGTGCCAGCAGCTTGGCGGGGGGGCCCGACGAGCAGTACTTC. It is translated as CASSLAGGPDEQYF.

The chain recombines TRBV30 with TRBJ2-6; D might be TRBD1 (6 bases). The V and J ends lost 6 bases and 1 base respectively, with 13 bases between them. This CDR3 comprises 15 residues. Per germline, CDR1 GTSNPN and CDR2 SVGIG (reference sequence). The CDR3 sequence: CACPSQGSGANVLTF. CDR3 bases: TGTGCCTGTCCCTCCCAGGGGTCTGGGGCCAACGTCCTGACTTTC.

The V and J genes are TRBV6-5 and TRBJ1-3; 12 bases fit TRBD1. The CDR3 contains 14 residues. Germline V gene data show CDR1 as MNHEY and CDR2 as SVGAGI. The J segment lost 10 bases and the V segment lost 2 bases, leaving 3 bases of the junction unmatched. The CDR3 here is CASSYTGQGATIYF. The CDR3 DNA is TGTGCCAGCAGTTACACGGGACAGGGGGCAACCATATATTTT.

The chain is built from TRBV13 and TRBJ2-2, with 9 bases lining up with TRBD1. V dropped 0 bases and J dropped 4; count of bases not matched to a gene: 3. The CDR3 runs to 16 residues. CDR1 and CDR2 from the germline V gene are PRHDT and FYEKMQ (reference sequence). The CDR3: CASSLGGQGGTGELFF. The DNA for the CDR3 is TGTGCCAGCAGCTTAGGGGGACAGGGAGGCACCGGGGAGCTGTTTTTT.

The chain carries TRBV6-6 and TRBJ1-2; 9 bases match TRBD1. V lost 5 bases and J lost 3; bases outside the gene matches: 7. Germline CDR1 is MNHNY and CDR2 is SVGAGI (reference sequence). The CDR3 totals 15 residues. CDR3 in amino acids: CASSPQQGADYGYTF. CDR3 bases: TGTGCCAGCAGTCCCCAACAGGGGGCTGACTATGGCTACACCTTC.

The chain carries TRBV4-1 and TRBJ2-7, with 7 bases that match TRBD1. The J segment lost 6 bases and the V segment lost 3 bases, leaving 8 bases of the junction unmatched. The CDR3 is 14 residues long. Germline CDR1 is MGHRA and CDR2 is YSYEKL. The CDR3 reads CASSHPTGSVEQYF. In nucleotides, the CDR3 is TGCGCCAGCAGCCATCCGACAGGGTCGGTCGAGCAGTACTTC.